The 20 T cell receptor beta chains given below trace back to one sample, sequenced in a study of identical twins. TCRdb reanalysed the 5' RACE reads using MiXCR and keeps one entry per CDR3 protein. The data contain around 370,000 distinct CDR3 sequences, about 10% of them singletons. The sequenced sample consisted of naive T cells sorted from blood. These receptor sequences come from a woman in her 50s in good health.

This rearrangement joins TRBV12-3 or TRBV12-4 to TRBJ2-5, with TRBD2 identical over 12 bases. There are 15 residues in the CDR3. Trimming at V came to 6 bases and at J to 1 base, leaving 3 bases not matched to a gene. Here the CDR3 reads CASRRGLAGQETQYF. CDR3 nucleotide sequence: TGTGCCAGCAGACGGGGACTAGCGGGCCAAGAGACCCAGTACTTC.

At least ten counts were recorded for this clonotype. The CDR3 nucleotides are TGTGCCAGCAGCTTCGGGACAGCCCTTTACAATGAGCAGTTCTTC. Protein sequence: CASSFGTALYNEQFF. J is TRBJ2-1 and V is TRBV7-9, with 7 bases matching TRBD1. Germline CDR1 reads SEHNR; CDR2 reads FQNEAQ (reference sequence). The CDR3 totals 15 residues. V trimming: 3 bases; J trimming: 4 bases; junction bases outside the gene matches: 6.

This clonotype was detected ten times or more. V and J are TRBV29-1 and TRBJ2-1; D gene ambiguous. Trimming removed 5 bases at V and 1 base at J, with 9 bases between. This CDR3 region has 13 residues. Germline lookup yields CDR1 SQVTM and CDR2 ANQGSEA. CDR3 region: CSVRDGSYNEQFF. DNA for the CDR3: TGCAGCGTTCGTGACGGGTCCTACAATGAGCAGTTCTTC.

The rearrangement uses TRBV27 and TRBJ2-1, with 9 bases lining up with TRBD2. Looked up from germline, CDR1 is MNHEY and CDR2 is SMNVEV (reference sequence). The CDR3 sequence is 15 residues long. V was clipped by 2 bases and J by 7 bases; unmatched bases: 6. The CDR3 is CASSLRVAGANEQFF. In DNA, the CDR3 is TGTGCCAGCAGTTTAAGGGTAGCGGGAGCGAATGAGCAGTTCTTC.

The chain links TRBV7-2 to TRBJ2-5; unclear D gene. CDR1 and CDR2 from the germline V gene are SGHTA and FQGNSA. The ends were cut back, 5 bases at V and 3 bases at J, with 7 bases in the middle. There are 12 residues in the CDR3. In DNA form, the CDR3 reads TGTGCCAGCAGCCGAGTTAAAGAGACCCAGTACTTC. It is translated as CASSRVKETQYF.

This chain joins TRBV7-9 and TRBJ1-1; TRBD1 is a possible D gene (5 bases). The CDR3 has 15 residues. Germline CDR1 reads SEHNR; CDR2 reads FQNEAQ (reference sequence). V was cut by 5 bases and J by 1 base, with 14 bases left in between. The CDR3 reads CASSPGGAENTEAFF. Written as DNA, the CDR3 is TGTGCCAGCAGCCCCGGGGGTGCTGAGAACACTGAAGCTTTCTTT.

This clonotype has only a few counts. J is TRBJ2-7 and V is TRBV4-1; D possibly corresponds to TRBD2 (5 bases). The CDR3 runs 16 residues. Germline V CDR1 and CDR2: MGHRA, YSYEKL. Trimming removed 0 bases from V and 0 bases from J, with 12 bases in between. The CDR3 sequence is CASSQDRGFSSYEQYF. CDR3 bases: TGCGCCAGCAGCCAAGATCGAGGGTTTAGCTCCTACGAGCAGTACTTC.

This clonotype showed up just a few times. The V and J genes are TRBV5-1 and TRBJ2-1; D unclear. The CDR3 sequence is 13 residues long. Trimming cost V 3 bases and J 6 bases, with 10 bases left between them. CDR1 is SGHRS, CDR2 YFSETQ, per germline. The CDR3, as DNA: TGCGCCAGCAGCTATTTTCAAGGCAATGAGCAGTTCTTC. The encoded protein is CASSYFQGNEQFF.

In this sample, this clonotype turned up a few times. This chain connects TRBV7-2 to TRBJ2-1; 7 bases are shared with TRBD2. V was pared by 3 bases and J by 4 bases, with 6 bases of the junction left unmatched. This CDR3 has 15 amino acids. Germline values: CDR1 SGHTA, CDR2 FQGNSA. The CDR3 here is CASSFREAMYNEQFF. CDR3 coding DNA: TGTGCCAGCAGCTTCCGGGAGGCGATGTACAATGAGCAGTTCTTC.

This clonotype was observed many times. Compared with germline, one end of the junction differs, possibly owing to a read error. The genes are TRBV20-1 and TRBJ2-5; D is uncertain. The CDR3 is 12 residues long. The germline CDR1 and CDR2 sequences are DFQATT and SNEGSKA (reference sequence). CDR3 amino acids: CSAFSSQETQYF. CDR3 DNA: TGCAGTGCTTTCTCCAGTCAAGAGACCCAGTACTTT.

The chain uses TRBV2 and TRBJ2-7; tentatively, D is TRBD2 (6 bases). CDR1 is SNHLY and CDR2 is FYNNEI in the germline V gene. This CDR3 spans 15 amino acids. V was shortened by 8 bases and J by 0 bases, with 17 bases between the two germline ends. The CDR3 DNA follows: TGTGCCAGCGCCCGGGACTTTTCCCACTCCTACGAGCAGTACGTC. It yields the protein CASARDFSHSYEQYV.

As concerns this clonotype: This may come from a read error, since a much larger clone is one base off. The chain joins TRBV5-1 to TRBJ2-1; 8 bases are a match to TRBD1. The CDR3 has 16 residues. Germline CDR1 reads SGHRS; CDR2 reads YFSETQ. This CDR3 reads CGSSLEKQGVWNEQFF. The DNA of the CDR3 is TGCGGCAGCAGCCTCGAAAAACAGGGGGTCTGGAATGAGCAGTTCTTC. The full variable domain, with the rest looked up from reference TRBV5-1 and TRBJ2-1, is KAGVTQTPRYLIKTRGQQVTLSCSPISGHRSVSWYQQTPGQGLQFLFEYFSETQRNKGNFPGRFSGRQFSNSRSEMNVSTLELGDSALYLCGSSLEKQGVWNEQFFGPGTRLTVL.

This clonotype has just a few counts. The V call is TRBV6-4, the J call TRBJ2-5; the D call may be TRBD1 or TRBD2 (5 bases each). Germline V CDR1 and CDR2: MRHNA, SNTAGT. Trimming pared 2 bases from V and 5 bases from J, leaving 9 bases between. CDR3 length: 13 amino acids. DNA of the CDR3: TGTGCCAGCAGTGACGCCTGGGGGGAGACCCAGTACTTC. This gives the protein CASSDAWGETQYF.

This chain connects TRBV20-1 to TRBJ1-5; a possible D gene is TRBD1 (5 bases). There are 15 residues in the CDR3. V was shortened by 0 bases and J by 0 bases, with 9 bases between the two germline ends. Germline V CDR1 and CDR2: DFQATT, SNEGSKA (reference sequence). The CDR3 nucleotides are TGCAGTGCTAGAGATCGGGGGGGTAGCAATCAGCCCCAGCATTTT. This translates into CSARDRGGSNQPQHF.

This rearrangement joins TRBV11-2 to TRBJ2-2; 8 bases match TRBD1. Germline CDR1 and CDR2: SGHAT and FQNNGV. This CDR3 region has 16 residues. J lost 6 bases, V lost 2 bases, and 8 bases had no gene match. The CDR3 region has the DNA TGTGCCAGCAGCTTACTCCAAGGACAGGGCGCCGGGGAGCTGTTTTTT. As protein: CASSLLQGQGAGELFF.

The chain has TRBV27 and TRBJ2-3; D gene unclear. This CDR3 has 17 amino acids. Germline CDR1 is MNHEY and CDR2 is SMNVEV (reference sequence). The V end lost 4 bases, the J end lost 0 bases, and 17 bases lay between the germline ends. CDR3 sequence (DNA): TGTGCCAGCAGTTGGGCAGGCGTTGACGCTAGCACAGATACGCAGTATTTT. The encoded protein is CASSWAGVDASTDTQYF.

In this sample, this clonotype turned up many times. The chain couples TRBV24-1 to TRBJ2-1, with D perhaps TRBD2 (6 bases). V shed 5 bases and J shed 3 bases, with 16 bases lying between them. Germline V lookup: CDR1 KGHDR, CDR2 SFDVKD. The CDR3 runs to 16 residues. CDR3 DNA: TGTGCCACCAGTGCTCAGAGCGGGTCCTACTACAATGAGCAGTTCTTC. Protein: CATSAQSGSYYNEQFF.

Many counts were recorded for this clonotype. One junction end disagrees with the germline gene, perhaps due to a read error. V gene TRBV20-1 combines with J gene TRBJ2-3; tentative D call: TRBD2 (6 bases). There are 13 residues in the CDR3. CDR1 DFQATT and CDR2 SNEGSKA come from the germline V gene (reference sequence). Here the CDR3 reads CSARAGEADTQYF. In DNA form, the CDR3 reads TGCAGTGCCAGAGCGGGCGAGGCAGATACGCAGTATTTT.

This clonotype has only a few counts. The chain links TRBV6-6 to TRBJ2-3; D not certain. The V gene lost 8 bases and the J gene lost 2 bases, with 5 bases spanning the gap. CDR3 length: 11 residues. The germline gives CDR1 MNHNY, CDR2 SVGAGI (reference sequence). The DNA for the CDR3 is TGTGCCAGCCAATACACAGATACGCAGTATTTT. Translated: CASQYTDTQYF.

This chain joins TRBV5-1 and TRBJ2-7, with TRBD1 matching over 12 bases. The CDR3 spans 14 residues. CDR1 is SGHRS and CDR2 is YFSETQ in the germline V gene. Unmatched junction bases numbered 5, after V lost 3 bases and J lost 7 bases. CDR3 loop: CASSSGQGAREQYF. CDR3 sequence (DNA): TGCGCCAGCAGCTCGGGACAGGGGGCTAGGGAGCAGTACTTC.